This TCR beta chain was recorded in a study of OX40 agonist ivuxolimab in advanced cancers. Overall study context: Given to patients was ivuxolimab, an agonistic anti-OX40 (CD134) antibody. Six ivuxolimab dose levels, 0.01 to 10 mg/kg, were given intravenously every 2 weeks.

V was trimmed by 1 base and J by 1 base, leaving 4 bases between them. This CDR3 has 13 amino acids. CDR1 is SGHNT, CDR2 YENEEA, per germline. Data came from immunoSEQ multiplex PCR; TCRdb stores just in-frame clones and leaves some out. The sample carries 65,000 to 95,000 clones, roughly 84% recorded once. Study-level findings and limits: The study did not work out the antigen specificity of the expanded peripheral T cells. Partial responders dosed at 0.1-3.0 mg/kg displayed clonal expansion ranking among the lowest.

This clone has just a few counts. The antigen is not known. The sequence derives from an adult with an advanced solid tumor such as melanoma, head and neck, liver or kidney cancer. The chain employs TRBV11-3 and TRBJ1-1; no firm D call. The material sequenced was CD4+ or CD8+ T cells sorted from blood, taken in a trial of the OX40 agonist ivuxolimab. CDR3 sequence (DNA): TGTGCCAGCAGCTTAGGGGGGAACACTGAAGCTTTCTTT. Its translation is CASSLGGNTEAFF.